This T cell receptor beta chain was identified during a study of CD8 T cells in ankylosing spondylitis. Study findings and constraints: Ankylosing spondylitis blood appeared to carry a characteristic TCR beta motif of several highly homologous variants. Significant enrichment of disease-linked clones was reported in matched ankylosing spondylitis synovial fluid. Reactive arthritis synovial fluid and blood were previously reported to contain some motif variants.

Library preparation for TCR beta used quantitative 5'-RACE with molecular barcodes. TCRdb re-analysed the 5' RACE reads in MiXCR, keeping a single row per CDR3 protein. The table has around 250,000 distinct CDR3 sequences, roughly 32% seen once. V lost 4 bases to trimming and J lost 0 bases, with 12 bases between them. This CDR3 is built from 14 residues. CDR1 is SQVTM, CDR2 ANQGSEA, per germline. As concerns this clonotype: The antigen is unknown.

This rearrangement joins TRBV29-1 to TRBJ2-5; possible D gene TRBD1, 6 bases. Sequencing was done on a sample of blood, either unsorted or a sorted T cell fraction (not recorded which). The origin of this receptor is a male donor with ankylosing spondylitis or in good health (not recorded which). The CDR3 spells CSVVSQGHQETQYF. The DNA of the CDR3 is TGCAGCGTTGTGTCCCAGGGGCACCAAGAGACCCAGTACTTC.